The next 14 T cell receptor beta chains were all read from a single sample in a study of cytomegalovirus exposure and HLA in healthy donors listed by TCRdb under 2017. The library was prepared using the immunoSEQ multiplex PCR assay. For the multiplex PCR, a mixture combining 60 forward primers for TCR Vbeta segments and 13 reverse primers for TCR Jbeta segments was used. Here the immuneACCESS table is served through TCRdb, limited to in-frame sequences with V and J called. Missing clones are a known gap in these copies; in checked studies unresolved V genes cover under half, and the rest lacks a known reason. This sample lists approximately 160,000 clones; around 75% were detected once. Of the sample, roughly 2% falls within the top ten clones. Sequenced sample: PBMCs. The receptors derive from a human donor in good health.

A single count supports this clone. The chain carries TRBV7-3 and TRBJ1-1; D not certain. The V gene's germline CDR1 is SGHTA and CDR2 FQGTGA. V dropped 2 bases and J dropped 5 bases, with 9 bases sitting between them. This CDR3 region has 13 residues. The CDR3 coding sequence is TGTGCCAGCAGCTTAGGAGTCGGGACTGAAGCTTTCTTT. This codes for CASSLGVGTEAFF. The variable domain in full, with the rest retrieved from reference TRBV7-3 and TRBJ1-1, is GAGVSQTPSNKVTEKGKYVELRCDPISGHTALYWYRQSLGQGPEFLIYFQGTGAADDSGLPNDRFFAVRPEGSVSTLKIQRTERGDSAVYLCASSLGVGTEAFFGQGTRLTVV.

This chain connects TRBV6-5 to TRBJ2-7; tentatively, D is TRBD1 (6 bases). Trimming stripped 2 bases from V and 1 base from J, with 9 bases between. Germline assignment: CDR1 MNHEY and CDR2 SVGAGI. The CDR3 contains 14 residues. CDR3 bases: TGTGCCAGCAGTTACGCGGACAGATCCTACGAGCAGTACTTC. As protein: CASSYADRSYEQYF.

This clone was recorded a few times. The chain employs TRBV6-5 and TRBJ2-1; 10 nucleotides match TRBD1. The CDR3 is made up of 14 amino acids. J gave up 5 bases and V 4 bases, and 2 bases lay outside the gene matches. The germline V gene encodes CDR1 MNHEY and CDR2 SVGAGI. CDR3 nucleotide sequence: TGTGCCAGCAGTTCGGGACAGGGGAACAATGAGCAGTTCTTC. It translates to CASSSGQGNNEQFF.

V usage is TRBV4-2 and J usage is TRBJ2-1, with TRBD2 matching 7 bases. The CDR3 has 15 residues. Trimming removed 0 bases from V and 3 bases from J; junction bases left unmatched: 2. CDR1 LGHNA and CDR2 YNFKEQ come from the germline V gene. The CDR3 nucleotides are TGTGCCAGCAGCCAAGATACTAGCGACTACAATGAGCAGTTCTTC. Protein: CASSQDTSDYNEQFF.

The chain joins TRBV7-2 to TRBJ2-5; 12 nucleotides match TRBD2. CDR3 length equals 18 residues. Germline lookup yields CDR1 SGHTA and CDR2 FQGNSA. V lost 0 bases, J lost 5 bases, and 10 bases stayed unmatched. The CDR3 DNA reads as TGTGCCAGCAGCTTAGCGGGGGCTAGCGGGGGGGCCGTGGAGACCCAGTACTTC. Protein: CASSLAGASGGAVETQYF. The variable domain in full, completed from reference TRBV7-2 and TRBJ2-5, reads GAGVSQSPSNKVTEKGKDVELRCDPISGHTALYWYRQSLGQGLEFLIYFQGNSAPDKSGLPSDRFSAERTGGSVSTLTIQRTQQEDSAVYLCASSLAGASGGAVETQYFGPGTRLLVL.

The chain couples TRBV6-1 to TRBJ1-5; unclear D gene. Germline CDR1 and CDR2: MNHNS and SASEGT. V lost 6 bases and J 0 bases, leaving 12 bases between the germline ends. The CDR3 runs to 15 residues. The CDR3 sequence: CASSGELFSNQPQHF. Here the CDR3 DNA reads TGTGCCAGCAGCGGGGAGCTATTTAGCAATCAGCCCCAGCATTTT.

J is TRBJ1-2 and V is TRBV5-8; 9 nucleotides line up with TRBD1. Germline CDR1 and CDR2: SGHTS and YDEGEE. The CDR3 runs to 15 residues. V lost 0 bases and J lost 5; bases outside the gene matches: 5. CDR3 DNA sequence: TGTGCCAGCAGCTTGGCACAGGGGGCTTGGTATGGCTACACCTTC. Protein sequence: CASSLAQGAWYGYTF.

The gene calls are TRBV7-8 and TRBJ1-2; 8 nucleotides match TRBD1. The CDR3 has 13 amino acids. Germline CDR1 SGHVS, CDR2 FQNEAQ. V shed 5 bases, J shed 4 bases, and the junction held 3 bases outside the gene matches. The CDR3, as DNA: TGTGCCAGCAGCCAGGGGACAGGCTATGGCTACACCTTC. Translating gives CASSQGTGYGYTF. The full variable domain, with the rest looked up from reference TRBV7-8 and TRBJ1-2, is GAGVSQSPRYKVAKRGQDVALRCDPISGHVSLFWYQQALGQGPEFLTYFQNEAQLDKSGLPSDRFFAERPEGSVSTLKIQRTQQEDSAVYLCASSQGTGYGYTFGSGTRLTVV.

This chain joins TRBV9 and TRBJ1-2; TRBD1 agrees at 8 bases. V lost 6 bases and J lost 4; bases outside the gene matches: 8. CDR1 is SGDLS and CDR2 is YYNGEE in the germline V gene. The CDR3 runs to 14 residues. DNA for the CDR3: TGTGCCAGCATCGGGGGGACAGGCGGCTATGGCTACACCTTC. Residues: CASIGGTGGYGYTF.

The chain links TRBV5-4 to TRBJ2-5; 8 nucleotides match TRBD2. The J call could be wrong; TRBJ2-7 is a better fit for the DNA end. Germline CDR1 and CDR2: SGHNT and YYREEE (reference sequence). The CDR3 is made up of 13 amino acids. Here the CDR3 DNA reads TGTGCCAGCAGCTTGTCTAGCGGGTACGAGCAGTACTTC. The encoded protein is CASSLSSGYEQYF.

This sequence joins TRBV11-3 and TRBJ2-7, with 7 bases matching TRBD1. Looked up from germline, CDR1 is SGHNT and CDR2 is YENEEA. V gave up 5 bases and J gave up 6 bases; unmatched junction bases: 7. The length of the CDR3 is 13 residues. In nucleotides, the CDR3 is TGTGCCAGCAGCCACGGACAGGAAGGCGAGCAGTACTTC. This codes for CASSHGQEGEQYF.

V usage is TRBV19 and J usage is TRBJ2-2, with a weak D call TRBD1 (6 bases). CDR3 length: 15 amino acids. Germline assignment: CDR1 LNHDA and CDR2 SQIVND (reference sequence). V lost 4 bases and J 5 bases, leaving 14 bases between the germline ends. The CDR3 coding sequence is TGTGCCAGTAGTAGCTACAGGGTGGAGACCGGGGAGCTGTTTTTT. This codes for CASSSYRVETGELFF.

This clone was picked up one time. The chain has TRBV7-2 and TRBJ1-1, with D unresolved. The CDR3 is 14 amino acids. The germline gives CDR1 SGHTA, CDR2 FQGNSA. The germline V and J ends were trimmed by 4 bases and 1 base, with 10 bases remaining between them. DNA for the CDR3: TGTGCCAGCAGCTCCAGACGGGGGAACACTGAAGCTTTCTTT. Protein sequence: CASSSRRGNTEAFF.

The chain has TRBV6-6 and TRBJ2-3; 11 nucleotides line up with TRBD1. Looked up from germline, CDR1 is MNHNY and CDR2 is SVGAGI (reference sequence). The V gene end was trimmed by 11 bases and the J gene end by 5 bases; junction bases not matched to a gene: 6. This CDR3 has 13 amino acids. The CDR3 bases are TGTGCCGGCGGGACAGGGGGAGTAGATACGCAGTATTTT. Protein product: CAGGTGGVDTQYF.